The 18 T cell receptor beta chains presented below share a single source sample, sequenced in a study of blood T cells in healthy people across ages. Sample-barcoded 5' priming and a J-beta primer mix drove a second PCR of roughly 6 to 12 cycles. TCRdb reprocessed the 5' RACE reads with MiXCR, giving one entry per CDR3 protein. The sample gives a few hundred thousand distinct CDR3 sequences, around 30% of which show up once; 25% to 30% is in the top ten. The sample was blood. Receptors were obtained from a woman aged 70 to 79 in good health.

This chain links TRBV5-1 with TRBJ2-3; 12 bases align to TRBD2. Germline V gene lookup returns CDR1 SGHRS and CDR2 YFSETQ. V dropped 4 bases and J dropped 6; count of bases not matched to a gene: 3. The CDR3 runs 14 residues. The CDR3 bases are TGCGCCAGCAGCAGCCTAGCGGGAGGGGATACGCAGTATTTT. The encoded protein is CASSSLAGGDTQYF.

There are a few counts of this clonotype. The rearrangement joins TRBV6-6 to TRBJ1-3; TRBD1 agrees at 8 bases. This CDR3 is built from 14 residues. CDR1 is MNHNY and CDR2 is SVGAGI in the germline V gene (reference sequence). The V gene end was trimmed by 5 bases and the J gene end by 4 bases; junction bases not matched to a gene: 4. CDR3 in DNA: TGTGCCAGCAGTCCGACAGGGGCGGGAAACACCATATATTTT. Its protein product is CASSPTGAGNTIYF.

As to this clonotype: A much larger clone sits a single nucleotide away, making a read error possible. The CDR3 loop is CASGGWDGAGEQYF. CDR3 nucleotide sequence: TGTGCCAGCGGCGGATGGGACGGAGCAGGCGAGCAGTACTTC. This rearrangement joins TRBV9 to TRBJ2-7, with D perhaps assigned TRBD1 or TRBD2 (5 bases each). The CDR3 totals 14 residues. CDR1 and CDR2 from the germline V gene are SGDLS and YYNGEE. Trimming took off 7 bases at V and 6 bases at J, with 20 bases between the two ends.

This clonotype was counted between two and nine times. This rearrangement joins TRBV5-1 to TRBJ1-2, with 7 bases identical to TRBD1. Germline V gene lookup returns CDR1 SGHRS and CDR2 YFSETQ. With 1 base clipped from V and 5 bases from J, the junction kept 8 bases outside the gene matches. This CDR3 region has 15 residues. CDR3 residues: CASSLTGALAYGYTF. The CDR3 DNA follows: TGCGCCAGCAGCTTGACAGGGGCCCTCGCGTATGGCTACACCTTC.

The DNA of the CDR3 is TGTGCCAACGGACAGGGCAGCTCCTACAATGAGCAGTTCTTC. The encoded protein is CANGQGSSYNEQFF. This chain links TRBV6-6 with TRBJ2-1; TRBD1 matches 8 bases. The CDR3 has 14 amino acids. The V segment lost 10 bases and the J segment 0 bases; nucleotides outside the gene matches: 5. The germline gives CDR1 MNHNY, CDR2 SVGAGI (reference sequence).

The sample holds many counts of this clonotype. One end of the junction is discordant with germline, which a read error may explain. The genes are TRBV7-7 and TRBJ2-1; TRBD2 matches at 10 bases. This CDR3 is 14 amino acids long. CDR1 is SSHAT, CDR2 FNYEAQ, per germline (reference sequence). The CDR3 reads CASSPASGSYEQFF. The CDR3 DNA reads TGTGCTAGCAGCCCAGCTAGCGGGAGCTATGAGCAGTTCTTC.

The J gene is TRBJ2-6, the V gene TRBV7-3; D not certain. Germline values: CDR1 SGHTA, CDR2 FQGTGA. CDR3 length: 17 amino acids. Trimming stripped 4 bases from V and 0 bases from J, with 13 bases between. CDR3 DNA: TGTGCCAGCAGCTCCGGGTCGACCACCTCTGGGGCCAACGTCCTGACTTTC. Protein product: CASSSGSTTSGANVLTF.

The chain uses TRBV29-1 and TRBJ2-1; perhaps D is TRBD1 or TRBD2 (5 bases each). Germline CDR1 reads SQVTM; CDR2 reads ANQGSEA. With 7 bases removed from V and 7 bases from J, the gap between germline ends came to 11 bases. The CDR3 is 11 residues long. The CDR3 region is CSGTSGNEQFF. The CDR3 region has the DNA TGCAGCGGGACATCGGGGAATGAGCAGTTCTTC.

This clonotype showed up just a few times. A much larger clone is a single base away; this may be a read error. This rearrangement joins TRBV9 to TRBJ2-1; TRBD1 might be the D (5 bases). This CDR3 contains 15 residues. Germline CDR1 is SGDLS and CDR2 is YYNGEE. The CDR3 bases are TGTGTCAGCAGCGCGGTCCCCGGACAATACAATGAGCAGTTCTTC. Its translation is CVSSAVPGQYNEQFF. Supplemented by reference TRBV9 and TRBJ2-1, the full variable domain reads DSGVTQTPKHLITATGQRVTLRCSPRSGDLSVYWYQQSLDQGLQFLIQYYNGEERAKGNILERFSAQQFPDLHSELNLSSLELGDSALYFCVSSAVPGQYNEQFFGPGTRLTVL.

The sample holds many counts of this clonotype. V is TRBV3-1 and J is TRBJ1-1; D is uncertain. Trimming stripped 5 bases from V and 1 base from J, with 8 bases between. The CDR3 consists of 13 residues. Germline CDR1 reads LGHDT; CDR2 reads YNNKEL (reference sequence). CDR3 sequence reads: CASSATSNTEAFF. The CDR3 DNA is TGTGCCAGCAGCGCGACCTCGAACACTGAAGCTTTCTTT.

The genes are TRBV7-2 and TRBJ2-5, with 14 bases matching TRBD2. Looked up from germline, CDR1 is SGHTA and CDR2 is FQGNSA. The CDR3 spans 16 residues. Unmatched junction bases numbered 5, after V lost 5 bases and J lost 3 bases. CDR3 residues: CASSLGTSGSKETQYF. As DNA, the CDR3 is TGTGCCAGCAGCCTCGGGACTAGCGGGAGTAAAGAGACCCAGTACTTC.

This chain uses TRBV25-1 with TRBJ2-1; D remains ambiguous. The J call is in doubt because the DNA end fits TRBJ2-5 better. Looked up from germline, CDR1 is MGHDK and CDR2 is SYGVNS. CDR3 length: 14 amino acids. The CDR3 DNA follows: TGTGCCAGCAGTGATACGGTGGCGGAGAAGACCCAGTACTTC. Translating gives CASSDTVAEKTQYF.

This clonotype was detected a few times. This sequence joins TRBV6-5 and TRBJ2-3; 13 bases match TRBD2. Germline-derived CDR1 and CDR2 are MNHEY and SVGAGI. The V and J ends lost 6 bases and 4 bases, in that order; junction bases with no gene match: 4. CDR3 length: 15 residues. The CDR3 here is CASRRTSGSPDTQYF. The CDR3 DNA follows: TGTGCCAGCAGGCGGACTAGCGGGAGTCCAGATACGCAGTATTTT.

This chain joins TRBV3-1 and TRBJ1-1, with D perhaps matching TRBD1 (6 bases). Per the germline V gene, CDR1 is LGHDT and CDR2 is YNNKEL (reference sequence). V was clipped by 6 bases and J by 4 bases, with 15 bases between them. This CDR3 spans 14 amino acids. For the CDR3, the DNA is TGTGCCAGCAGTCGAAGGCAGGGGAGCACTGAAGCTTTCTTT. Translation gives CASSRRQGSTEAFF.

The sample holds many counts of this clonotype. CDR3 sequence: CASSSSSDRGSIQYF. For the CDR3, the DNA is TGTGCCAGCAGTTCCTCCTCGGACAGGGGGAGCATTCAGTACTTC. The V call is TRBV6-6, the J call TRBJ2-4; 10 positions agree with TRBD1. The J segment lost 9 bases and the V segment lost 4 bases, leaving 9 bases of the junction unmatched. CDR3 size: 15 residues. In germline, CDR1 is MNHNY, CDR2 SVGAGI (reference sequence).

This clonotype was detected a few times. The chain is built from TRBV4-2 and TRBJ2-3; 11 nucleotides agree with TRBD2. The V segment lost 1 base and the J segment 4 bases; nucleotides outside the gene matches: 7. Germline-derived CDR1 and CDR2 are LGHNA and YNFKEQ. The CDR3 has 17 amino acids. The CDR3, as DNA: TGTGCCAGCAGCCAAGCGTTGGAACTAGCGGGGGCAGATACGCAGTATTTT. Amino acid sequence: CASSQALELAGADTQYF.

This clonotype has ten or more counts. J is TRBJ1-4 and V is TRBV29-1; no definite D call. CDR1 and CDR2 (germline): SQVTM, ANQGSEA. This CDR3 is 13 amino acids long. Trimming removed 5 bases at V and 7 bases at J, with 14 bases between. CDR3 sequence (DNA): TGCAGCGTTAGGGCCTACCTGGGTGAAAAACTGTTTTTT. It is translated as CSVRAYLGEKLFF.

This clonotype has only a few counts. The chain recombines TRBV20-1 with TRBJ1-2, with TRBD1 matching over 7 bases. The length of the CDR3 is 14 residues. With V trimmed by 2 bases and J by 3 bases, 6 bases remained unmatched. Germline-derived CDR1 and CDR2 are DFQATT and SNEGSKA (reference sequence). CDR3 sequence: CSARITGDYYGYTF. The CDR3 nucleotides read TGCAGTGCTAGAATAACAGGGGATTACTATGGCTACACCTTC.